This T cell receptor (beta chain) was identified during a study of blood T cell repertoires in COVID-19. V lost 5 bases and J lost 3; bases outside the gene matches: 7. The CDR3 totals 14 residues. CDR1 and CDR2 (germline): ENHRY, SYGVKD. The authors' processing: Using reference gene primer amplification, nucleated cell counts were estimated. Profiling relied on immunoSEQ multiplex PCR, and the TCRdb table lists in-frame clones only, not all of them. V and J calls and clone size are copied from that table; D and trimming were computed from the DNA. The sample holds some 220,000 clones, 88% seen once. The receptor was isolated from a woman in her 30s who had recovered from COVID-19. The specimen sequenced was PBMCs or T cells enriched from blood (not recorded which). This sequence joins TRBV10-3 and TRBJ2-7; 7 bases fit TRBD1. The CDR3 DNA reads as TGTGCCATCAGTCCGGACAGGTTTAGCTACGAGCAGTACTTC. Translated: CAISPDRFSYEQYF.